The sample holds a few counts of the clone carrying this TCR beta chain. MiXCR, applied by TCRdb to the RT-PCR reads, yields one record per CDR3 protein. The table includes 150,000 to 200,000 distinct CDR3 sequences, 10% to 15% detected once. The record originates from a study of response to subunit inactivated influenza vaccine. This CDR3 has 12 residues. From germline, CDR1 is SEHNR and CDR2 FQNEAQ (reference sequence). The trim removed 4 bases at V and 9 bases at J, leaving 4 bases unmatched. These same data were also listed under a study on T cells expressing NK-cell markers. As reported in that work: For TCR beta, cDNA was produced by 5'RACE template switching with UMIs. Sequenced donors, eight in total, included seven who were HCMV-seropositive and one who was seronegative. Dominant NKG2C+ clonotypes were found to form about 1.0-7.5% of CD8+ T cells in 5 or 6 donors. Several donors likewise had their CD3+CD56-NKG2C+ fraction led by these clonotypes.

The receptor's source is a man aged 45-65 years who received an inactivated influenza vaccine. The sample here was CD8+ T cells sorted from PBMCs, taken 11 to 12 days after vaccination. The V gene is TRBV7-9, the J gene TRBJ2-3; the match to TRBD1 covers 7 bases. The CDR3 here is CASSYDRATQYF. The CDR3 DNA follows: TGTGCCAGCAGCTACGACAGGGCCACGCAGTATTTT.